The clone carrying this T cell receptor (beta chain) appeared many times. What it recognizes is unknown. This specimen belongs to a study of metastatic and nonmetastatic thyroid tumors. Study in general: The comparison covered peripheral blood and tumor or nodule tissue in malignant and benign thyroid patients. Study results and limitations: The study reportedly found significantly higher TCR beta diversity in malignant thyroid tumors than benign nodules, in blood and tumor.

TCRdb reassembled clones from the PCR reads with MiXCR. The sample yields 17,000 or so clones, 21% seen once. Thyroid surgery had not been preceded by any treatment in any patient. The CDR3 is made up of 15 amino acids. Per the germline V gene, CDR1 is DFQATT and CDR2 is SNEGSKA (reference sequence). V lost 2 bases to trimming and J lost 2 bases, with 15 bases between them. Material: tumor tissue. The chain links TRBV20-1 to TRBJ2-5; D possibly uses TRBD1 or TRBD2 (5 bases each). This TCR was recovered from a female donor with papillary thyroid cancer or a benign thyroid nodule (not recorded which). Some clones in this sample may be carry-over from other donors' samples. CDR3 in DNA: TGCAGTGCTAGACAAGCTTCCGGGGCTCAAGAGACCCAGTACTTC. Translating it yields CSARQASGAQETQYF.